The 23 T cell receptor beta chains below all came from one sample that was sequenced in a study of tumor-infiltrating lymphocytes in primary liver carcinoma. Investigators took RNA and DNA out together from roughly 21-30 mg of unsorted bulk tissue. TCR beta cDNA was made from approximately 540 ng total RNA with a constant-region primer. Researchers made the TCR beta libraries by running three nested multiplex PCR rounds with slightly modified ARM-PCR. The study ran its first two PCR rounds for roughly 10 cycles each, using TRBV1-TRBV30 forward primers and a C-beta reverse primer. TCRdb redid the calling of the multiplex PCR reads with MiXCR, one entry per CDR3 protein. Here the sample spans roughly 80,000 distinct CDR3 sequences, under 75% being singletons. Sequenced input: tumor-adjacent normal liver tissue. The origin of the receptors is a middle-aged man with primary liver carcinoma and hepatitis B virus infection.

A note on this clonotype: With a much larger clone just one base away, this may be a read error. This chain joins TRBV28 and TRBJ2-7, with unresolved D. Germline CDR1 and CDR2: MDHEN and SYDVKM. Trimming removed 6 bases at V and 2 bases at J, with 8 bases between. The length of the CDR3 is 12 residues. This chain's CDR3 is CASRDPTYEQYF. CDR3 in DNA: TGTGCCAGCAGGGATCCGACCTACGAGCAGTACTTC.

Note on this clonotype: At one end, the junction sequence differs from germline, possibly due to a read error. This rearrangement joins TRBV28 to TRBJ2-7; D assignment may be TRBD1 or TRBD2 (5 bases each). The length of the CDR3 is 19 residues. Per the germline V gene, CDR1 is MDHEN and CDR2 is SYDVKM. This chain's CDR3 is CTSTPRGMPRQQPVYEHYF. CDR3 nucleotide sequence: TGTACCAGCACCCCACGGGGTATGCCTCGACAGCAGCCGGTGTACGAGCACTACTTC. Using reference TRBV28 and TRBJ2-7 for the parts outside the CDR3, the full variable domain is DVKVTQSSRYLVKRTGEKVFLECVQDMDHENMFWYRQDPGLGLRLIYFSYDVKMKEKGDIPEGYSVSREKKERFSLILESASTNQTSMYLCTSTPRGMPRQQPVYEHYFGPGTRLTVT.

In regard to this clonotype: The CDR3 does not close with the conserved phenylalanine or tryptophan, likely indicating a read error. The genes are TRBV14 and TRBJ1-2; D is unclear. This CDR3 comprises 13 residues. V shed 0 bases and J shed 8 bases, with 10 bases lying between them. Germline CDR1 is SGHDN and CDR2 is FVKESK. The CDR3 DNA follows: TGTGCCAGCAGCCAAGATTTGGAGTCAGGCTACACCATC. It translates to CASSQDLESGYTI.

Points on this clonotype: This may come from a read error, since a much larger clone is one base off. This sequence joins TRBV30 and TRBJ2-1; 10 bases are a match to TRBD2. This CDR3 region has 16 residues. Germline loops: CDR1 GTSNPN, CDR2 SVGIG (reference sequence). Trimming took 0 bases from V and 7 from J; bases not matched to a gene: 9. The CDR3 coding sequence is TGTGCCTGGAGTGTATGGAAACTAGCGGGAATGAATGAGCAGTTCTTC. Translating it yields CAWSVWKLAGMNEQFF.

V is TRBV30 and J is TRBJ1-1; no clear D gene. Germline CDR1 GTSNPN, CDR2 SVGIG (reference sequence). Trimming cost V 1 base and J 5 bases, with 11 bases left between them. The CDR3 is 13 residues long. CDR3: CAWSGMGRTEAFF. In DNA, the CDR3 is TGTGCCTGGAGTGGAATGGGAAGGACTGAAGCTTTCTTT.

Comment on this clonotype: The junction and the germline gene differ at one end; a read error may be behind it. The chain carries TRBV11-2 and TRBJ2-7; maybe TRBD2 (6 bases). This CDR3 has 14 amino acids. Germline V CDR1 and CDR2: SGHAT, FQNNGV. CDR3 sequence reads: CASNLAAREYEQYF. The CDR3 region has the DNA TGTGCCAGCAACTTAGCGGCTAGAGAATACGAGCAGTACTTC.

In regard to this clonotype: Germline is not matched at one junction end, which may reflect a read error. The rearrangement links TRBV6-5 to TRBJ2-3, with TRBD1 as a possible D gene (5 bases). Germline V lookup: CDR1 MNHEY, CDR2 SVGAGI. CDR3 length: 11 amino acids. CDR3 nucleotide sequence: TGTGCCAGCAGGGACACAGATGCGCAATATTTT. Residues: CASRDTDAQYF.

This clonotype appeared a few times. The chain uses TRBV6-1 and TRBJ1-1; 7 nucleotides align to TRBD1. V was clipped by 9 bases and J by 1 base; unmatched bases: 8. Germline V gene data show CDR1 as MNHNS and CDR2 as SASEGT. The CDR3 length is 14 residues. The CDR3 nucleotides are TGTGCCAGTAAGACGGGACAGACGAACACTGAAGCTTTCTTT. It codes for CASKTGQTNTEAFF.

Here the CDR3 DNA reads TGTGCCACCCTCGAAGGGGGCGTGAACGAGCAGTACTTC. Residues: CATLEGGVNEQYF. This rearrangement joins TRBV7-9 to TRBJ2-7; 7 bases are shared with TRBD1. Trimming took 10 bases from V and 5 from J; bases not matched to a gene: 11. Germline V CDR1 and CDR2: SEHNR, FQNEAQ (reference sequence). The CDR3 spans 13 residues.

At least ten counts were recorded for this clonotype. The rearrangement links TRBV10-3 to TRBJ2-7; tentatively, D is TRBD2 (5 bases). The CDR3 sequence is 14 residues long. Germline V gene data show CDR1 as ENHRY and CDR2 as SYGVKD. V was pared by 3 bases and J by 7 bases, with 16 bases between. The CDR3 sequence: CAISDSRGFGEQYF. The CDR3 region has the DNA TGTGCCATCAGTGACTCCCGGGGTTTCGGGGAGCAGTACTTC.

About this clonotype itself: A read error may account for a junction end that differs from germline. V gene TRBV28 combines with J gene TRBJ2-3; TRBD2 matches 9 bases. Germline V gene lookup returns CDR1 MDHEN and CDR2 SYDVKM. The CDR3 has 14 amino acids. CDR3: CASIEAGGTDTLYF. Written as DNA, the CDR3 is TGTGCCAGCATAGAAGCGGGAGGCACAGATACGCTGTATTTT.

Regarding this clonotype: This could be a read error, since a much larger clone is one nucleotide away. CDR3 residues: CVSSPQTYEQYF. In DNA, the CDR3 is TGTGTCAGCAGCCCACAGACTTACGAGCAGTACTTC. J is TRBJ2-7 and V is TRBV7-9; D is undetermined. Germline V gene lookup returns CDR1 SEHNR and CDR2 FQNEAQ (reference sequence). CDR3 length: 12 residues.

Comments on this clonotype: Germline is not matched at one junction end, which may reflect a read error. The CDR3 nucleotides are TGTACCAGCAGTTTACTGCCAGAGGGCACTGATGCTTTCTTT. Translated: CTSSLLPEGTDAFF. This chain joins TRBV12-3 or TRBV12-4 and TRBJ1-1; D gene unclear. The CDR3 loop spans 14 amino acids.

The chain recombines TRBV6-1 with TRBJ1-4; maybe TRBD1 (5 bases). The CDR3 has 15 residues. Trimming stripped 4 bases from V and 2 bases from J, with 11 bases between. Germline lookup yields CDR1 MNHNS and CDR2 SASEGT. CDR3 loop: CASSVKGMTNEKLFF. The DNA for the CDR3 is TGTGCCAGCAGTGTTAAGGGGATGACTAATGAAAAACTGTTTTTT.

With regard to this clonotype: Because the CDR3 is missing its conserved closing phenylalanine or tryptophan, this is likely a read error. The gene calls are TRBV7-3 and TRBJ2-7; D possibly corresponds to TRBD2 (5 bases). The CDR3 extends over 13 amino acids. Trimming took 4 bases from V and 4 from J, leaving 11 bases between them. The germline gives CDR1 SGHTA, CDR2 FQGTGA. CDR3 loop: CASSSEGGYEQYL. The DNA for the CDR3 is TGTGCCAGCAGCTCCGAGGGCGGATACGAGCAGTACTTA.

This clonotype has a count of ten or more. J is TRBJ1-5 and V is TRBV28, with no clear D. V lost 3 bases and J lost 5, with 8 bases in between. The CDR3 consists of 13 residues. Germline-derived CDR1 and CDR2 are MDHEN and SYDVKM. CDR3 sequence (DNA): TGTGCCAGCAGTTTGGTCGGGGATCAGCCCCAGCATTTT. Protein: CASSLVGDQPQHF.

This clonotype occurred a few times. V usage is TRBV19 and J usage is TRBJ2-5, with D perhaps matching TRBD1 (5 bases). The ends were cut back, 3 bases at V and 1 base at J, with 9 bases in the middle. In germline, CDR1 is LNHDA, CDR2 SQIVND (reference sequence). This CDR3 has 14 amino acids. The CDR3 DNA follows: TGTGCCAGTAGTATGGCCAGGGCCCAAGAGACCCAGTACTTC. It codes for CASSMARAQETQYF.

Concerning this clonotype itself: A much larger clone lies a single base off, so this may be a read error. CDR3 DNA sequence: TGTGCCAGCAGTGGAGCCCCGGACGGCTACGAGCATTACTTC. Protein: CASSGAPDGYEHYF. The chain employs TRBV6-1 and TRBJ2-7, with D uncertain. Germline V CDR1 and CDR2: MNHNS, SASEGT. This CDR3 is built from 14 residues.

The chain carries TRBV11-2 and TRBJ2-3, with D maybe TRBD2 (7 bases). CDR1 is SGHAT, CDR2 FQNNGV, per germline. Trimming took off 7 bases at V and 8 bases at J, with 22 bases between the two ends. The CDR3 extends over 15 amino acids. In DNA, the CDR3 is TGTGCCAGCATCTTTAGGGGGGGAAAAAGGGCTACGCAGTATTTT. It translates to CASIFRGGKRATQYF.

This clonotype was counted ten times or more. DNA for the CDR3: TGTGCCAGCAGCGGAACGGTGAACACTGAAGCTTTCTTT. This codes for CASSGTVNTEAFF. V is TRBV5-6 and J is TRBJ1-1; D is unresolved. The CDR3 covers 13 residues. Germline CDR1 SGHDT, CDR2 YYEEEE. V was trimmed by 4 bases and J by 0 bases, leaving 7 bases between them.

Details on this clonotype: This may come from a read error, since a much larger clone is one base off. The chain carries TRBV7-9 and TRBJ2-6; TRBD1 is a possible D gene (5 bases). Germline V lookup: CDR1 SEHNR, CDR2 FQNEAQ (reference sequence). The CDR3 length is 14 residues. For the CDR3, the DNA is TGTGCCAGCAGCTTGGTGGTAGGGGCCAACCTCCTGACTTTC. Translated, it gives CASSLVVGANLLTF.

The V call is TRBV4-1, the J call TRBJ2-1; no clear D gene. The V gene's germline CDR1 is MGHRA and CDR2 YSYEKL. V gave up 5 bases and J gave up 13 bases, with 9 bases separating them. CDR3 size: 10 residues. CDR3 amino acids: CASSARQQFF. CDR3 DNA sequence: TGCGCCAGCAGCGCTAGACAACAGTTCTTC.

This clonotype was found a few times. Just one base apart from a much larger clone, this may be a read error. The chain couples TRBV28 to TRBJ2-7; D ambiguous. CDR3 length: 12 amino acids. The germline V gene encodes CDR1 MDHEN and CDR2 SYDVKM. The CDR3 nucleotides read TGTGCCAGCAGACCCCCGGGTGGCGAGCGGTACTTC. Translation: CASRPPGGERYF.